The clone carrying this TCR beta chain was counted a single time. Its antigen is still unknown. The CDR3 is 15 residues long. Germline loops: CDR1 SGHTA, CDR2 FQGTGA. Trimming removed 5 bases at V and 1 base at J, with 14 bases between. The data originate from a study of cytomegalovirus exposure and HLA in healthy donors. Study-level points and caveats: In vitro confirmation showed three CMV-associated chains to be CMV antigen specific.

The PCR was carried out with 60 Vbeta primers and 13 Jbeta primers. This table comes from immunoSEQ multiplex PCR, and its TCRdb copy is limited to in-frame clones, with some not included. The data hold approximately 190,000 clones, with around 90% observed a single time. The chain is built from TRBV7-3 and TRBJ1-1; D is undetermined. Input material: PBMCs. The sequence was obtained from a boy between 2 and 10 years old in good health and CMV-seronegative. The CDR3 reads CASSLASDSNTEAFF. CDR3 nucleotide sequence: TGTGCCAGCAGCCTAGCGAGCGACTCGAACACTGAAGCTTTCTTT.